A single sample gave rise to the 24 T cell receptor beta chains below, sequenced in a study of blood T cell repertoires in COVID-19. TCRdb's table, derived via immunoSEQ multiplex PCR, lists solely in-frame clones and lacks some. Found here are 75,000 to 100,000 clones, approximately 85% of them singletons; the top ten hold 7.3%. Input material: peripheral blood. Receptor source: a man aged 70-80 years with acute or convalescent COVID-19.

This rearrangement joins TRBV9 to TRBJ2-3, with 8 bases aligning to TRBD1. The CDR3 length is 14 residues. Unmatched junction bases numbered 5, after V lost 4 bases and J lost 4 bases. Germline CDR1 SGDLS, CDR2 YYNGEE. The CDR3: CASSFRQGSDTQYF. CDR3 bases: TGTGCCAGCAGCTTTCGACAGGGGTCAGATACGCAGTATTTT.

This clone was found a few times. The chain combines TRBV18 with TRBJ1-6; 7 nucleotides line up with TRBD1. The trim removed 3 bases at V and 7 bases at J, leaving 9 bases unmatched. In germline, CDR1 is KGHSH, CDR2 LQKENI. There are 16 residues in the CDR3. CDR3 loop: CASSPPAGTENSPLHF. CDR3 DNA sequence: TGTGCCAGCTCACCCCCCGCCGGGACAGAAAATTCACCCCTCCACTTT. The full variable domain, rest sourced from reference TRBV18 and TRBJ1-6, is NAGVMQNPRHLVRRRGQEARLRCSPMKGHSHVYWYRQLPEEGLKFMVYLQKENIIDESGMPKERFSAEFPKEGPSILRIQQVVRGDSAAYFCASSPPAGTENSPLHFGNGTRLTVT.

The genes are TRBV7-3 and TRBJ2-2, with D perhaps TRBD2 (5 bases). V was pared by 5 bases and J by 8 bases, with 15 bases between. Germline lookup yields CDR1 SGHTA and CDR2 FQGTGA. CDR3 length equals 14 residues. Here the CDR3 reads CASSVIGSPGELFF. The CDR3 DNA is TGTGCCAGCAGCGTTATAGGGAGCCCTGGGGAGCTGTTTTTT.

The rearrangement links TRBV4-1 to TRBJ2-5; maybe TRBD2 (5 bases). The CDR3 has 14 residues. V was shortened by 1 base and J by 4 bases, with 10 bases between the two germline ends. Germline V gene lookup returns CDR1 MGHRA and CDR2 YSYEKL. The CDR3 DNA sequence: TGCGCCAGCAGCCAAGTGGGAGTGTTAGAGACCCAGTACTTC. Translation: CASSQVGVLETQYF.

The CDR3, as DNA: TGTGCCAGCAGGCACAGGGGGTTGAATGAAAAACTGTTTTTT. This encodes CASRHRGLNEKLFF. The V and J genes are TRBV28 and TRBJ1-4; 8 bases agree with TRBD1. The CDR3 has 14 residues. CDR1 is MDHEN, CDR2 SYDVKM, per germline. V dropped 6 bases and J dropped 5; count of bases not matched to a gene: 5.

The chain is built from TRBV7-8 and TRBJ2-2; 9 positions agree with TRBD1. Germline V CDR1 and CDR2: SGHVS, FQNEAQ. The length of the CDR3 is 15 residues. Unmatched junction bases numbered 6, after V lost 2 bases and J lost 8 bases. The CDR3 protein is CASSLWDRVAGELFF. CDR3 nucleotide sequence: TGTGCCAGCAGCTTATGGGACAGGGTTGCGGGGGAGCTGTTTTTT.

This clone was picked up a small number of times. V and J are TRBV10-3 and TRBJ2-7; 8 bases align to TRBD1. The germline CDR1 and CDR2 sequences are ENHRY and SYGVKD. CDR3 length equals 16 residues. V trimming: 2 bases; J trimming: 3 bases; junction bases outside the gene matches: 9. The CDR3 protein is CAISEPPGQVSYEQYF. The CDR3 nucleotides are TGTGCCATCAGTGAGCCACCGGGACAGGTGAGCTACGAGCAGTACTTC.

The chain carries TRBV5-6 and TRBJ2-7, with 9 bases that match TRBD2. The germline gives CDR1 SGHDT, CDR2 YYEEEE. There are 16 residues in the CDR3. V shed 0 bases, J shed 5 bases, and the junction held 9 bases outside the gene matches. CDR3: CASSLAASGMRDEQYF. CDR3 bases: TGTGCCAGCAGCTTGGCCGCTAGCGGGATGAGAGACGAGCAGTACTTC.

On this clone: The identical CDR3 is also encoded by other nucleotide sequences in the sample. The chain recombines TRBV19 with TRBJ2-7; no definite D call. CDR1 is LNHDA, CDR2 SQIVND, per germline (reference sequence). CDR3 length: 11 amino acids. Between the trimmed V and J ends, which lost 4 bases and 3 bases, there was a span of 4 bases. The CDR3 loop is CASSSSYEQYF. The CDR3 DNA is TGTGCCAGTAGTAGCAGCTACGAGCAGTACTTC. The whole variable domain, filled in from reference TRBV19 and TRBJ2-7, reads DGGITQSPKYLFRKEGQNVTLSCEQNLNHDAMYWYRQDPGQGLRLIYYSQIVNDFQKGDIAEGYSVSREKKESFPLTVTSAQKNPTAFYLCASSSSYEQYFGPGTRLTVT.

This clone was seen just once. The chain combines TRBV20-1 with TRBJ1-1, with D tentatively TRBD1 (6 bases). In germline, CDR1 is DFQATT, CDR2 SNEGSKA (reference sequence). V was trimmed by 8 bases and J by 10 bases, leaving 17 bases between them. This CDR3 has 11 amino acids. The CDR3: CSQSGGGPAFF. The CDR3 DNA follows: TGCAGTCAAAGTGGTGGGGGCCCAGCTTTCTTT.

The chain joins TRBV24-1 to TRBJ1-5, with 7 bases aligning to TRBD1. This CDR3 is 14 amino acids long. Trimming removed 2 bases from V and 15 bases from J; junction bases left unmatched: 12. CDR1 is KGHDR, CDR2 SFDVKD, per germline. This chain's CDR3 is CATSDSLGQGEVHF. Here the CDR3 DNA reads TGTGCCACCAGTGATTCCTTAGGGCAGGGGGAAGTGCATTTT.

V is TRBV6-5 and J is TRBJ1-1; D might be TRBD1 (5 bases). This CDR3 has 14 residues. CDR1 MNHEY and CDR2 SVGAGI come from the germline V gene. The V and J ends lost 0 bases and 4 bases respectively, with 9 bases between them. CDR3 bases: TGTGCCAGCAGTTACTCGGGGGGGGGCACTGAAGCTTTCTTT. It codes for CASSYSGGGTEAFF.

The chain links TRBV5-1 to TRBJ2-2; no reliable D call. The CDR3 runs 16 residues. Germline assignment: CDR1 SGHRS and CDR2 YFSETQ. Trimming pared 0 bases from V and 0 bases from J, leaving 9 bases between. The DNA of the CDR3 is TGCGCCAGCAGCTTGGGTCGCGAATCGAACACCGGGGAGCTGTTTTTT. This codes for CASSLGRESNTGELFF.

J is TRBJ1-4 and V is TRBV19; no firm D call. Germline CDR1 is LNHDA and CDR2 is SQIVND (reference sequence). There are 15 residues in the CDR3. V was cut by 4 bases and J by 12 bases, with 21 bases left in between. CDR3 sequence reads: CASSRSSGLGGELFF. As DNA, the CDR3 is TGTGCCAGTAGTAGGTCATCCGGACTTGGAGGTGAACTGTTTTTT.

This clone occurred once. The J gene is TRBJ2-7, the V gene TRBV7-6; D might be TRBD2 (6 bases). The CDR3 sequence is 15 residues long. CDR1 and CDR2 from the germline V gene are SGHVS and FNYEAQ. Trimming removed 5 bases at V and 4 bases at J, with 18 bases between. The CDR3 loop is CASSPGSSAGYEQYF. The CDR3 coding sequence is TGTGCCAGCAGCCCCGGATCGAGCGCGGGATACGAGCAGTACTTC.

The CDR3 protein is CASSTLAGNSYEQYF. The CDR3 DNA reads as TGTGCCAGCAGTACACTAGCGGGGAACTCCTACGAGCAGTACTTC. The rearrangement uses TRBV6-5 and TRBJ2-7; 10 bases are a match to TRBD2. Looked up from germline, CDR1 is MNHEY and CDR2 is SVGAGI. CDR3 length: 15 residues. V lost 5 bases and J lost 0; bases outside the gene matches: 4.

This chain connects TRBV7-9 to TRBJ1-1; D remains unclear. This CDR3 has 14 amino acids. Trimming pared 2 bases from V and 0 bases from J, leaving 7 bases between. The germline CDR1 and CDR2 sequences are SEHNR and FQNEAQ (reference sequence). The CDR3: CASSLPQMNTEAFF. CDR3 DNA: TGTGCCAGCAGCTTACCGCAGATGAACACTGAAGCTTTCTTT.

The chain is built from TRBV28 and TRBJ1-1, with D possibly TRBD1 on 6 matching bases. CDR1 and CDR2 from the germline V gene are MDHEN and SYDVKM. The length of the CDR3 is 15 residues. The V gene lost 2 bases and the J gene lost 7 bases, with 17 bases spanning the gap. The CDR3 is CASSLNRAWNSEAFF. Written as DNA, the CDR3 is TGTGCCAGCAGTTTAAACAGGGCTTGGAATAGTGAAGCTTTCTTT. Filled out from reference TRBV28 and TRBJ1-1, the complete variable domain reads DVKVTQSSRYLVKRTGEKVFLECVQDMDHENMFWYRQDPGLGLRLIYFSYDVKMKEKGDIPEGYSVSREKKERFSLILESASTNQTSMYLCASSLNRAWNSEAFFGQGTRLTVV.

With regard to this clone: This sample also contains other DNA sequences that code for the same CDR3. The chain is built from TRBV29-1 and TRBJ2-2; no definite D call. V shed 4 bases and J shed 0 bases, with 6 bases lying between them. The CDR3 runs 13 residues. CDR1 and CDR2 (germline): SQVTM, ANQGSEA. The CDR3 coding sequence is TGCAGCGTTGGCGCGACGAACACCGGGGAGCTGTTTTTT. The encoded protein is CSVGATNTGELFF.

V usage is TRBV11-2 and J usage is TRBJ2-7; perhaps TRBD1 as D (6 bases). This CDR3 comprises 13 residues. Between the trimmed V and J ends, which lost 2 bases and 3 bases, there was a span of 8 bases. Germline values: CDR1 SGHAT, CDR2 FQNNGV. For the CDR3, the DNA is TGTGCCAGCAGCTTACGGACAGACTACGAGCAGTACTTC. It translates to CASSLRTDYEQYF.

The chain joins TRBV2 to TRBJ2-1; weak D call: TRBD2 (6 bases). This CDR3 region has 14 residues. Germline lookup yields CDR1 SNHLY and CDR2 FYNNEI. The V end lost 3 bases, the J end lost 2 bases, and 8 bases lay between the germline ends. The CDR3 region has the DNA TGTGCCAGCAGTGAGTTAGCGGCCTACAATGAGCAGTTCTTC. Protein: CASSELAAYNEQFF.

This rearrangement joins TRBV12-5 to TRBJ1-5; D ambiguous. CDR1 LGHNT and CDR2 FRNRAP come from the germline V gene. The V gene lost 6 bases and the J gene lost 0 bases, with 15 bases spanning the gap. The CDR3 totals 16 residues. CDR3 in amino acids: CASGPPGRDSNQPQHF. In DNA, the CDR3 is TGTGCTAGTGGCCCCCCCGGGCGGGATAGCAATCAGCCCCAGCATTTT.

The rearrangement uses TRBV18 and TRBJ2-7; possible D gene TRBD1, 7 bases. The V end lost 3 bases, the J end lost 3 bases, and 12 bases lay between the germline ends. The CDR3 sequence is 14 residues long. Germline-derived CDR1 and CDR2 are KGHSH and LQKENI. The CDR3, as DNA: TGTGCCAGCTCACCTGCGGGACAGAACTACGAGCAGTACTTC. Its translation is CASSPAGQNYEQYF. Full variable domain (outside the CDR3, taken from reference TRBV18 and TRBJ2-7): NAGVMQNPRHLVRRRGQEARLRCSPMKGHSHVYWYRQLPEEGLKFMVYLQKENIIDESGMPKERFSAEFPKEGPSILRIQQVVRGDSAAYFCASSPAGQNYEQYFGPGTRLTVT.

The chain couples TRBV5-1 to TRBJ2-3; perhaps TRBD2 as D (5 bases). The CDR3 is 15 residues long. Germline assignment: CDR1 SGHRS and CDR2 YFSETQ. The V and J ends lost 4 bases and 0 bases respectively, with 12 bases between them. CDR3 DNA sequence: TGCGCCAGCAGCAATGGTGGCGGGAGCACAGATACGCAGTATTTT. Its protein is CASSNGGGSTDTQYF.